Listed below are T cell receptor beta chains from one sample, sequenced in a study of blood T cell repertoires in COVID-19. Some clones are missing from TCRdb's copy, which holds only in-frame ones; the method was immunoSEQ multiplex PCR. The sample yields about 87,000 clones, around 82% seen once. The specimen sequenced was peripheral blood. These receptors were collected from a woman aged 80 or over with COVID-19, enrolled during active disease. CDR3s leave out the opening cysteine and the closing phenylalanine or tryptophan. The order of the fields is V gene, J gene, CDR3 protein.

>TRBV7-8|TRBJ2-6
ASSLPSLSGRAPGANVLT
>TRBV7-8|TRBJ2-7
ASSLVMRDYEQY
>TRBV18|TRBJ2-1
ASSPWGEGYNEQF
>TRBV27|TRBJ2-6
ASRVRVSGANVLT
>TRBV6-6|TRBJ2-7
ASSYSMGQDALGQY
>TRBV27|TRBJ2-5
ASSLVWAGGAQETQY
>TRBV7-8|TRBJ2-7
ASSRGQDSSYEQY
>TRBV7-3|TRBJ2-3
ASSLGRGLATDTQY
>TRBV29-1|TRBJ1-2
SVERQGGYT
>TRBV6-2/TRBV6-3|TRBJ2-7
ASSFTGAPGQEQY
>TRBV5-5|TRBJ1-1
ASSWGPDGDTEAF
>TRBV14|TRBJ2-1
ASSLPSRDRVI
>TRBV7-2|TRBJ2-7
ASSFYPLSEQY
>TRBV9|TRBJ1-1
ASSERQGEDTEAF